This T cell receptor beta chain came from a study of cytomegalovirus exposure and HLA in healthy donors. Points from the study as a whole: The classifier, whose performance was assessed in both the original and validation cohorts, reportedly diagnosed cytomegalovirus status with high specificity and sensitivity.

Germline CDR1 reads MNHEY; CDR2 reads SMNVEV (reference sequence). This CDR3 is 15 amino acids long. V was clipped by 1 base and J by 0 bases; unmatched bases: 1. This clone was counted only a few times. Antigen unknown. In the PCR, 60 Vbeta and 13 Jbeta primers were used. In the original analysis: Unique TCR beta chains numbered roughly 84 million in a later analysis, with around 11 million shared. The repertoire was sequenced with immunoSEQ multiplex PCR; TCRdb's copy has only in-frame clones and lacks some. V and J calls and clone size come straight from that table; D and trimming were deduced from the DNA. There are about 260,000 clones in the sample; 84% occur only once, and approximately 2% lies in the top ten.

Input material: PBMCs. This chain links TRBV27 with TRBJ2-3; 7 nucleotides line up with TRBD2. This receptor was identified in a woman aged 40 to 50 in good health and CMV-seropositive. CDR3 DNA sequence: TGTGCCAGCAGTTTATTCGGGAGGAGCACAGATACGCAGTATTTT. Protein product: CASSLFGRSTDTQYF.